This T cell receptor (beta chain) was recorded in a study of blood T cell repertoires in COVID-19 (dated by TCRdb to about 2020). In terms of the full investigation: Samples from collaborators originated in the United States, Italy and Spain and spanned both the acute and convalescent phases of COVID-19. The repertoires were released in a freely available public database meant as a resource for research on the immune response to SARS-CoV-2. Where available, HLA class I and class II types were obtained from metadata supplied by the sample provider rather than from assay-based typing. The material from the prospective study consisted of cDNA or gDNA derived from T cells, B-cell-depleted T cells, or PBMCs. The sample metadata nearly always contained a de-identified subject ID, COVID-19 status, age in years and sex. Subjects who had been exposed to COVID-19, were actively infected with it, or had recovered from it provided the deeply sampled blood TCRbeta repertoires that made up the dataset. The samples were drawn from the first 160 participants of the ongoing ImmuneRACE study and from over 950 subjects provided by 6 global collaborators. Study-wide findings and limitations: How much clinical and demographic metadata was included differed by source and by participant, and the metadata was provided uncurated.

This clone appeared a single time. It has no known antigen specificity. No quality values exist for individual bases; no much larger clone is one base distant. A second Seattle source provided samples from volunteer blood donors who had recovered from COVID-19. Collaborating institutions collected whole blood in K2EDTA tubes following their own protocols. For TCRbeta analysis, collaborators shipped samples as frozen whole blood, isolated PBMCs, or DNA extracted from either of those sample types. The CDR3 runs 16 amino acids, cysteine and phenylalanine included. The CDR3 DNA has 48 bases and is translated from base 1. The germline V gene (reference sequence) gives CDR1 as LNHNV and CDR2 as YYDKDF. Unmatched junction bases come to 12, with V trimmed by 6 bases and J by 4 bases. TCRbeta CDR3 regions were amplified from genomic DNA by means of the immunoSEQ Assay, a bias-controlled multiplex PCR. In the original analysis: The number of nucleated cells in each sample was estimated by amplification of reference gene primers within the assay. To quantify the absolute abundance of each unique TCRbeta CDR3 rearrangement, sequence reads were collapsed and filtered. For each sample, productive Simpson clonality was calculated as the square root of Simpson's diversity index over productive rearrangements. Imported from immuneACCESS, the table was reduced by TCRdb to in-frame sequences with V and J called. These copies leave out some clones; in studies compared against another copy, an unresolved V gene accounts for under half, and the cause of the remainder is not known. D and trimming were read from the DNA, whereas the V and J calls and clone size are those reported in that table. This sample is represented by some 270,000 clones; approximately 89% of them were singletons. Around 4.6% of the sample is in the top ten clones.

The sample consisted of peripheral blood. The rearrangement joined TRBV15 to TRBJ1-3, and 7 junctional nucleotides match TRBD1. This clonotype originated in a woman aged 40 to 55 who had recovered from COVID-19. Read as DNA, the sequence is TGTGCCACCAGAGGACGGGACAGAACTTCCGGAAACACCATATATTTT. This yields the protein CATRGRDRTSGNTIYF.